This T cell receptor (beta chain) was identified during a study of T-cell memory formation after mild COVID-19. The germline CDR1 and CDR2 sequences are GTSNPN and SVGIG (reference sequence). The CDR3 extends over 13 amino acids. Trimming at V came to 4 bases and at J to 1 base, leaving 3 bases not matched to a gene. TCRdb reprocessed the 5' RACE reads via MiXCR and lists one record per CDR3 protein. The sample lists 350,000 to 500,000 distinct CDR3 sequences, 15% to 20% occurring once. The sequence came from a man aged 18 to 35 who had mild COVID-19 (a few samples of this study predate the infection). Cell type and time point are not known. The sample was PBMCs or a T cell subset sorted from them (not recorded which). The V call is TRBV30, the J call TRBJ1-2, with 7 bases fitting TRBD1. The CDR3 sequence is CAWTPGGNYGYTF. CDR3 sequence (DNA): TGTGCCTGGACTCCAGGGGGTAACTATGGCTACACCTTC.